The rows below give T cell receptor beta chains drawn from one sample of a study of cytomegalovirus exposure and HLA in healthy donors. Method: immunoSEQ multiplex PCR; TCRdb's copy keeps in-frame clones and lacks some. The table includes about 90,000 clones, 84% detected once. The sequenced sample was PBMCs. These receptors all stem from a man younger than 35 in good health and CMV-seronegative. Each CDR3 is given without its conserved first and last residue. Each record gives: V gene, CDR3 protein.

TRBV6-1,ASRPGTSGPQTQY
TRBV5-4,ASSFGLALGNEQF
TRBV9,ASSGHPADGYT
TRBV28,ASHPGLANNEQF
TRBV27,ASSFSQNEKLF
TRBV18,ASSPPGRVEGNTIY
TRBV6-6,ASSYGRADQPQH
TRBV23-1,ASSQSGLAGRTHTDTQY
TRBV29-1,SGRAQTWETQY
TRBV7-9,ASRPLGGRGYEQY
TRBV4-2,ASSRKEASGTDSYEQY
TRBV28,ASSFLAGGPSEQF
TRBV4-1,ASSQRDRNYNEQF
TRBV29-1,SVPAPGLDEQY
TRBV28,ATNIPGVPSNQPQH
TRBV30,AWSGAGGTVEQY
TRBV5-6,ASSLGLAGLGDTQY
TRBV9,ASSAEGTSGLSTDTQY
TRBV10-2,ASMESSGNTIY
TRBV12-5,ASGLEDSNEQF
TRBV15,ATSRGVSYEQY
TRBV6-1,ASRFLKTGPGEQY
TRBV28,ASSVGGGGSAPQH
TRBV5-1,ASSLAGTGVDEAF
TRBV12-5,ASGVPSGRYNEQF
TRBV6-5,ASRQGQGGKNIQY
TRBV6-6,ASRDRGRIDEQF
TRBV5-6,ASSLTSGSWAYEQY
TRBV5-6,ASSEGGTAYYNEQF
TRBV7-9,ASSLVRQGSGNTIY
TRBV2,ASRRQDPNYGYT
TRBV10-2,ASGPGITYEQY
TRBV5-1,ASSYGQGNGYT